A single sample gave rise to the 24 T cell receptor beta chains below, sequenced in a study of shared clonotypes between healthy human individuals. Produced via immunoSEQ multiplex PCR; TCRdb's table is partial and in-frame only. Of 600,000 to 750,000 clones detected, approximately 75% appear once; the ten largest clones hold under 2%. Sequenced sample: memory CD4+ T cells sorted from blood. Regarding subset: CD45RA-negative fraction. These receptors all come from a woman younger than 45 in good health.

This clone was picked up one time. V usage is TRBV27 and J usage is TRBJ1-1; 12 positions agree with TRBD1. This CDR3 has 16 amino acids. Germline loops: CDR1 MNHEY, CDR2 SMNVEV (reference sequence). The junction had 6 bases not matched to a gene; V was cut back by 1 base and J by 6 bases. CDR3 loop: CASSLLRDRGLSEAFF. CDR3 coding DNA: TGTGCCAGCAGTTTATTGCGGGACAGGGGGCTCTCTGAAGCTTTCTTT.

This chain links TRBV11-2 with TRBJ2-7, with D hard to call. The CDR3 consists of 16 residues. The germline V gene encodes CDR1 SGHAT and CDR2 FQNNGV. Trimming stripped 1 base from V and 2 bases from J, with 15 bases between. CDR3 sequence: CASSLGTTQTTYEQYF. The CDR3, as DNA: TGTGCCAGCAGCTTAGGTACCACACAGACCACCTACGAGCAGTACTTC.

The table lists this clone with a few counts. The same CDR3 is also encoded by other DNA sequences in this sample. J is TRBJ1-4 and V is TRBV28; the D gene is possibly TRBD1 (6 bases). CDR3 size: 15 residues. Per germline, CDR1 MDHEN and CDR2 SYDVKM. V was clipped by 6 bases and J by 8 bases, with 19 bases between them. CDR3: CASSPGSSGDEKLFF. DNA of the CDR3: TGTGCCAGCAGCCCCGGGTCCTCAGGGGACGAAAAACTGTTTTTT.

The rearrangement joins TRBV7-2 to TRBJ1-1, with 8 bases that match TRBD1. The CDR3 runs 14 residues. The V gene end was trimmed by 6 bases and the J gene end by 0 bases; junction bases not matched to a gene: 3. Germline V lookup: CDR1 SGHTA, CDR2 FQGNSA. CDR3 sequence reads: CASRQDRVNTEAFF. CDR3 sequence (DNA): TGTGCCAGCAGACAGGACAGGGTGAACACTGAAGCTTTCTTT.

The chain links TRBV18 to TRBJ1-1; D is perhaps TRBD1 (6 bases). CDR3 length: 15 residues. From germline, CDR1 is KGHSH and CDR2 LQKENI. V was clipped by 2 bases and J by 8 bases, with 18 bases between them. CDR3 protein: CASSPDGGASEEAFF. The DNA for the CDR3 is TGTGCCAGCTCACCAGACGGGGGCGCGTCCGAGGAAGCTTTCTTT.

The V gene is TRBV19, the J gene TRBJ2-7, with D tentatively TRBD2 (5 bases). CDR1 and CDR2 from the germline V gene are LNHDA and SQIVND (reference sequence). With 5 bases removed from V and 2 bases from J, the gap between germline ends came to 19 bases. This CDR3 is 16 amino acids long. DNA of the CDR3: TGTGCCAGTAGTCCCGGTAGAGGGATTATACCCTACGAGCAGTACTTC. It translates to CASSPGRGIIPYEQYF.

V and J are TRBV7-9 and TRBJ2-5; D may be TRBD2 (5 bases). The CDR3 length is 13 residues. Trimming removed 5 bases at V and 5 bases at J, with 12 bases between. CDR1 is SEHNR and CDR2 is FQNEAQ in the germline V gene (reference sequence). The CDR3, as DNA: TGTGCCAGCAGCCAAGACTGGAGGGAGACCCAGTACTTC. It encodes CASSQDWRETQYF.

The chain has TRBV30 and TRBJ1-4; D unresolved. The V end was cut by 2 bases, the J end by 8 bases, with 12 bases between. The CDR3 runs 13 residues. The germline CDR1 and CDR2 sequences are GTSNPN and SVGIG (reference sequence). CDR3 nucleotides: TGTGCCTGGAGTCCCGTTGCGTGGGAAAAACTGTTTTTT. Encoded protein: CAWSPVAWEKLFF.

The CDR3 region has the DNA TGCGCCAGCAGTCAACAGGGCGGACAAGAGACCCAGTACTTC. This sequence encodes CASSQQGGQETQYF. V usage is TRBV5-1 and J usage is TRBJ2-5, with a weak D call TRBD1 (6 bases). Trimming took 5 bases from V and 2 from J, leaving 13 bases between them. Germline-derived CDR1 and CDR2 are SGHRS and YFSETQ. The CDR3 runs 14 residues.

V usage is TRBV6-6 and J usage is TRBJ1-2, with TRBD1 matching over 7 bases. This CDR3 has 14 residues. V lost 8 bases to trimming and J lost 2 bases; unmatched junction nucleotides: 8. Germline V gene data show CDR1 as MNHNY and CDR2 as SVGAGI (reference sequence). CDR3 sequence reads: CASVRTGGNYGYTF. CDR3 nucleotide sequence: TGTGCCAGCGTCCGGACAGGAGGAAACTATGGCTACACCTTC.

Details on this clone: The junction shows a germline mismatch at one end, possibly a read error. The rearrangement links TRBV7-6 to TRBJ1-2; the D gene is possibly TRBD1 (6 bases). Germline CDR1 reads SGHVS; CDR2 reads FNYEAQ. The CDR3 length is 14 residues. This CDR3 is CASSAGLGGYGHTF. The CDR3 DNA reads TGTGCCAGCAGCGCCGGGCTCGGGGGCTATGGCCACACCTTC.

The CDR3 protein is CASSTAGALRTEAFF. The CDR3 bases are TGTGCCAGTAGTACTGCCGGGGCTCTGCGCACTGAAGCTTTCTTT. The chain joins TRBV19 to TRBJ1-1, with D possibly TRBD1 on 5 matching bases. V dropped 4 bases and J dropped 4 bases, with 16 bases sitting between them. The CDR3 runs to 15 residues. Germline values: CDR1 LNHDA, CDR2 SQIVND (reference sequence).

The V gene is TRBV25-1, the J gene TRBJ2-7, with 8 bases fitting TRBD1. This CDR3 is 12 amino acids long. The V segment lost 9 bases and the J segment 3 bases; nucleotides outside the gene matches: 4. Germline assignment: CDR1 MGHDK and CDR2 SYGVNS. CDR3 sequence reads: CARGDRLYEQYF. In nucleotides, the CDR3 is TGTGCCAGAGGGGACAGGCTCTACGAGCAGTACTTC.

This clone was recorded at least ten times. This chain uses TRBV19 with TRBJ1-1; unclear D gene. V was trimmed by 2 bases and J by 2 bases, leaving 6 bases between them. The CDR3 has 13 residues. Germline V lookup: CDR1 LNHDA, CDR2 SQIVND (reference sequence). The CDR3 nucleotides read TGTGCCAGTAGTATATGGGTAAACACTGAAGCTTTCTTT. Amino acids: CASSIWVNTEAFF.

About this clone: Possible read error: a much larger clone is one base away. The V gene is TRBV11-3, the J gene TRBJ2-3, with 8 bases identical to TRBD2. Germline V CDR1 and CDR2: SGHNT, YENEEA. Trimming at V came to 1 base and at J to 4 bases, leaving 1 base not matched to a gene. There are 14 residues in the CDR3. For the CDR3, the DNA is TGTGCCAGCAGCTTAGCGGGAGGGCCAGATACGCAGTATTTT. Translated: CASSLAGGPDTQYF.

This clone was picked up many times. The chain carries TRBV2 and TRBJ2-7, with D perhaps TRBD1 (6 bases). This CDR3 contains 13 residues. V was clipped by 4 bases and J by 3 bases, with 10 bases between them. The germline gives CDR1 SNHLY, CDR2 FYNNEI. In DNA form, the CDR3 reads TGTGCCAGCAGTGCAACAGGGATCTACGAGCAGTACTTC. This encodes CASSATGIYEQYF.

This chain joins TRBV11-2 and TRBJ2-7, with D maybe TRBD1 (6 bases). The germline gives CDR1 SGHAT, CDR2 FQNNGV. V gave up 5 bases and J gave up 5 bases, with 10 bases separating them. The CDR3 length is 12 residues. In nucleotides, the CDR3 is TGTGCCAGCAGCCGAAACAGGGACGAGCAGTACTTC. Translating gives CASSRNRDEQYF.

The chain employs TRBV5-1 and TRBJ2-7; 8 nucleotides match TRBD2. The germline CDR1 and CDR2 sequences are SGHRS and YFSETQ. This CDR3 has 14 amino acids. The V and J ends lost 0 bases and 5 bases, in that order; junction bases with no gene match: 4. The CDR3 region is CASSLGSGIDEQYF. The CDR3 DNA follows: TGCGCCAGCAGCTTGGGTAGCGGGATTGACGAGCAGTACTTC.

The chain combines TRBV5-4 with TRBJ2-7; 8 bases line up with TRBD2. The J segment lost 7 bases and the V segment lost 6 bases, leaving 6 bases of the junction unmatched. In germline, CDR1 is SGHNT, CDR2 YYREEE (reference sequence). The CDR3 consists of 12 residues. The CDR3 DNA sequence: TGTGCCAGCACCGCGCGCGGGGGGGAGCAGTACTTC. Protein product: CASTARGGEQYF.

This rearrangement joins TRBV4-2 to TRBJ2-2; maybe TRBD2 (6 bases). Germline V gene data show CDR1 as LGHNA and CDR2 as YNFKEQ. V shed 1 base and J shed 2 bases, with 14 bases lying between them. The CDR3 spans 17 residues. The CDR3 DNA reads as TGTGCCAGCAGCCAAGTCTGGGGGAGGAGCAACACCGGGGAGCTGTTTTTT. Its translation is CASSQVWGRSNTGELFF.

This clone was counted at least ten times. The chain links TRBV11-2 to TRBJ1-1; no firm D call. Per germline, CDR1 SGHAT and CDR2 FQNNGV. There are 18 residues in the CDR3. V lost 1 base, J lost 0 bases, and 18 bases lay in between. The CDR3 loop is CASSLVGRTKGMNTEAFF. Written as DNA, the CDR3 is TGTGCCAGCAGCTTAGTGGGGAGGACCAAGGGCATGAACACTGAAGCTTTCTTT.

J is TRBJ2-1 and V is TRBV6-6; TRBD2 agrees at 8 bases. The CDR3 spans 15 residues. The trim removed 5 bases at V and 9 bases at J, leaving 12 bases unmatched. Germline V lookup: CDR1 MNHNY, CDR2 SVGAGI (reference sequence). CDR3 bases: TGTGCCAGCAGTCGGACTAGCTCGGAGAGGGGTGAGCAGTTCTTC. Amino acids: CASSRTSSERGEQFF.

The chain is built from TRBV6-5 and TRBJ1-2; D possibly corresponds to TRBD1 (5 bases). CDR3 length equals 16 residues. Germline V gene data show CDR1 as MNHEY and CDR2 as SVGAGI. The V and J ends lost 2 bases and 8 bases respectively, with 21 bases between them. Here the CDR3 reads CASSYIGGVRRYGYTF. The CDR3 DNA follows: TGTGCCAGCAGTTACATTGGAGGGGTTAGGCGTTACGGCTACACCTTC.

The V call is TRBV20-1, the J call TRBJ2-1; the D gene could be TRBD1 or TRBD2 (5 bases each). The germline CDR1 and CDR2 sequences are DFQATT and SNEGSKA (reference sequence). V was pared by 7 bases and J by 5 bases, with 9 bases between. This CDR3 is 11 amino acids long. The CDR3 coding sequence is TGCAGTGTGAGGGGTAACAATGAGCAGTTCTTC. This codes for CSVRGNNEQFF.